Below, one T cell receptor (beta chain) is given with its context. The target antigen is unknown. This record belongs to a study of cytomegalovirus exposure and HLA in healthy donors. Study-wide results and limits: Presence/absence analyses assumed roughly uniform sequencing depth across donors. A later analysis showed TCR association rates differing by HLA locus, peaking at DRB1 and lowest at HLA-C. Cytomegalovirus-associated TCR beta chains were listed, numbering around 150.

The PCR ran on 60 Vbeta and 13 Jbeta primers. Clones were sequenced by immunoSEQ multiplex PCR, and TCRdb holds only the in-frame ones, with some missing. This sample lists more than 50,000 clones; its ten largest clones have about 9.1%. This CDR3 comprises 14 residues. V lost 5 bases to trimming and J lost 7 bases, with 17 bases between them. The germline V gene has CDR1 SGHNT and CDR2 YENEEA. The gene calls are TRBV11-3 and TRBJ1-1, with D possibly matching TRBD1 (6 bases). This sequence was found in a man in his forties or fifties in good health and CMV-seropositive. What was sequenced was PBMCs. CDR3 sequence reads: CASSIRDGTSEAFF. In DNA form, the CDR3 reads TGTGCCAGCAGCATCCGCGACGGGACAAGTGAAGCTTTCTTT.